Shown below are 8 T cell receptor beta chains from a single sample sequenced in a study of CD8+CD57+ T cells in acquired aplastic anemia. Investigators profiled TCR beta VDJ and CDR3 from genomic DNA template. TCRdb re-analysed the reads in MiXCR, keeping a single row per CDR3 protein. The table records about 160,000 distinct CDR3 sequences, 35% to 55% of them present only once. The sequenced sample was sorted CD4+, CD8+, or CD8+CD57+ T cells (not recorded which) from PBMCs. The receptor source for this set is a human donor in good health.

In its sample, this clonotype was seen a few times. The CDR3: CASSFGHNTEAFF. In DNA form, the CDR3 reads TGTGCCAGCAGCTTTGGCCATAACACTGAAGCTTTCTTT. The chain uses TRBV7-8 and TRBJ1-1, with D hard to call. Germline CDR1 reads SGHVS; CDR2 reads FQNEAQ. The CDR3 contains 13 residues. Trimming shortened V by 3 bases and J by 2 bases, and 7 bases separated the two germline ends.

The genes are TRBV11-2 and TRBJ2-7; no reliable D call. CDR3 length: 16 amino acids. V was cut by 5 bases and J by 2 bases, with 19 bases left in between. Per germline, CDR1 SGHAT and CDR2 FQNNGV. Written as DNA, the CDR3 is TGTGCCAGCAGCCTCGCTGGGAACCCCACCGCCTACGAGCAGTACTTC. This encodes CASSLAGNPTAYEQYF.

The chain joins TRBV20-1 to TRBJ1-1, with D possibly matching TRBD1 (5 bases). Germline CDR1 reads DFQATT; CDR2 reads SNEGSKA (reference sequence). The CDR3 sequence is 13 residues long. The CDR3 DNA is TGCAGCGCTTTAGGGACGAAGAACACTGAAGCTTTCTTT. Amino acids: CSALGTKNTEAFF.

In this sample, this clonotype turned up many times. This chain connects TRBV11-2 to TRBJ2-2; 10 bases are a match to TRBD1. CDR1 is SGHAT and CDR2 is FQNNGV in the germline V gene. Trimming cost V 5 bases and J 4 bases; bases outside gene matches: 10. The CDR3 extends over 17 amino acids. The CDR3 is CASSTRQGARSTGELFF. The CDR3 DNA follows: TGTGCCAGCAGCACCCGACAGGGGGCGCGGTCCACCGGGGAGCTGTTTTTT.

This sequence joins TRBV6-5 and TRBJ1-1; D gene ambiguous. V lost 4 bases and J 4 bases, leaving 7 bases between the germline ends. Germline V gene lookup returns CDR1 MNHEY and CDR2 SVGAGI. This CDR3 has 12 amino acids. The CDR3 DNA reads TGTGCCAGCAGTTTTACTAGCACTGAAGCTTTCTTT. It specifies CASSFTSTEAFF.

This clonotype has a count of ten or more. The chain has TRBV7-8 and TRBJ2-7, with TRBD2 as a possible D gene (6 bases). The CDR3 spans 13 residues. Deletions cut 6 bases from V and 2 bases from J, with 11 bases between. Germline CDR1 reads SGHVS; CDR2 reads FQNEAQ. CDR3 nucleotides: TGTGCCAGCAGGGGCGGGGACGCCTACGAGCAGTACTTC. Translating gives CASRGGDAYEQYF.

Details on this clonotype: The junction departs from the called germline gene at one end, perhaps through a read error. The chain uses TRBV19 and TRBJ2-3, with TRBD1 matching 8 bases. The germline CDR1 and CDR2 sequences are LNHDA and SQIVND (reference sequence). The CDR3 totals 14 residues. The chain's CDR3 is CASIGGTGTDTLYF. In DNA form, the CDR3 reads TGTGCCAGTATAGGCGGGACAGGCACAGATACGCTGTATTTT.

The V and J genes are TRBV7-9 and TRBJ2-5; D not resolved. Germline lookup yields CDR1 SEHNR and CDR2 FQNEAQ (reference sequence). Trimming stripped 6 bases from V and 4 bases from J, with 9 bases between. The length of the CDR3 is 12 residues. In DNA form, the CDR3 reads TGTGCCAGCAGTCCCAGTGCAGAGACCCAGTACTTC. This sequence encodes CASSPSAETQYF.